This T cell receptor beta chain was profiled in a study of blood T cell repertoires in COVID-19. The wider study: Samples came from the United States, Italy and Spain, spanning acute and convalescent COVID-19. T cells, B-cell-depleted T cells, or PBMCs supplied cDNA or gDNA.

Per the original methods: Nucleated cell counts were estimated from reference gene primer amplification. Data came from immunoSEQ multiplex PCR; TCRdb stores just in-frame clones and leaves some out. V, J and clone size are those of that table, while D and trimming were read from the DNA. The table includes tens of thousands of clones, approximately 80% detected once. Seattle researchers signed up patients amid active infection and tracked them longitudinally. The CDR3 totals 15 residues. The germline V gene encodes CDR1 MNHEY and CDR2 SVGAGI. J was trimmed by 2 bases and V by 5 bases; bases with no gene match: 7.

The source is a man in his sixties with COVID-19, enrolled during active disease. The chain recombines TRBV6-5 with TRBJ1-1, with TRBD1 matching over 8 bases. Sequences were obtained from peripheral blood. DNA of the CDR3: TGTGCCAGCAGTCCGAGACAGGGGCTAAACACTGAAGCTTTCTTT. It encodes CASSPRQGLNTEAFF.